What follows are 20 T cell receptor beta chains derived from one specimen sequenced in a study of blood T cell repertoires in COVID-19. Libraries were prepared by immunoSEQ multiplex PCR; TCRdb keeps only in-frame clonotypes and omits some of them. The sample carries some 180,000 clones, roughly four fifths recorded once. Sequenced input: peripheral blood. The receptors originated from a middle-aged woman with COVID-19, enrolled during active disease.

V usage is TRBV5-5 and J usage is TRBJ1-2; no clear D gene. The length of the CDR3 is 15 residues. The V end lost 2 bases, the J end lost 8 bases, and 19 bases lay between the germline ends. Germline V gene sequence: CDR1 SGHKS, CDR2 YYEKEE (reference sequence). The CDR3 coding sequence is TGTGCCAGCAGCTTTCTTGGCCAATTGCGGGGAGGCTACACCTTC. Residues: CASSFLGQLRGGYTF.

This clone has a single count. The V and J genes are TRBV19 and TRBJ2-7; perhaps TRBD2 as D (5 bases). This CDR3 is built from 12 residues. From germline, CDR1 is LNHDA and CDR2 SQIVND (reference sequence). Trimming took 9 bases from V and 3 from J, leaving 12 bases between them. DNA of the CDR3: TGTGCCAGGATCGTCGGGGACTACGAGCAGTACGTC. The encoded protein is CARIVGDYEQYV.

This clone has just one count. The V call is TRBV6-6, the J call TRBJ2-3; TRBD2 is a possible D gene (5 bases). V was pared by 6 bases and J by 6 bases, with 16 bases between. The CDR3 consists of 14 residues. From germline, CDR1 is MNHNY and CDR2 SVGAGI (reference sequence). CDR3 coding DNA: TGTGCCAGCAGCCCCACTAGTATTCGGGATACGCAGTATTTT. This sequence encodes CASSPTSIRDTQYF.

This clone was seen a single time. The rearrangement joins TRBV29-1 to TRBJ2-7; 13 nucleotides line up with TRBD2. Germline CDR1 is SQVTM and CDR2 is ANQGSEA. This CDR3 is built from 13 residues. V was pared by 6 bases and J by 2 bases, with 1 base of the junction left unmatched. CDR3 bases: TGCAGCGTCGGACTAGCGGGAGCCTACGAGCAGTACTTC. Translation gives CSVGLAGAYEQYF.

V and J are TRBV4-1 and TRBJ1-4; 8 nucleotides line up with TRBD1. The CDR3 runs 19 residues. After removal of 1 base from V and 4 bases from J, the junction contained 14 bases not matched to a gene. Germline-derived CDR1 and CDR2 are MGHRA and YSYEKL. CDR3 amino acids: CASSQVWRQGSLDNEKLFF. The CDR3 DNA reads as TGCGCCAGCAGCCAAGTGTGGCGACAGGGGTCGTTGGATAATGAAAAACTGTTTTTT.

The chain is built from TRBV3-1 (or the pseudogene TRBV3-2) and TRBJ2-2; the D gene is possibly TRBD1 (5 bases). The CDR3 consists of 15 residues. Trimming shortened V by 0 bases and J by 4 bases, and 9 bases separated the two germline ends. Germline loops: CDR1 LGHDT, CDR2 YNNKEL (reference sequence). CDR3 protein: CASSQDGAGTGELFF. In DNA form, the CDR3 reads TGTGCCAGCAGCCAAGATGGGGCTGGCACCGGGGAGCTGTTTTTT.

The chain carries TRBV11-2 and TRBJ2-2, with D possibly matching TRBD2 (5 bases). The CDR3 has 12 residues. Germline CDR1 reads SGHAT; CDR2 reads FQNNGV. The DNA of the CDR3 is TGTGCTTCTCAAGCGGTTGCCGGGGAGCTGTTTTTT. Translation: CASQAVAGELFF.

V is TRBV29-1 and J is TRBJ2-1, with 10 bases aligning to TRBD2. Trimming cost V 0 bases and J 2 bases; bases outside gene matches: 4. The CDR3 extends over 16 amino acids. Germline CDR1 SQVTM, CDR2 ANQGSEA. In DNA form, the CDR3 reads TGCAGCGTTGAAGACCCGGGACTAGCGACCTACAATGAGCAGTTCTTC. Translation gives CSVEDPGLATYNEQFF.

The DNA for the CDR3 is TGTGCCAGCAGCGTAGGACTAGCGGGGGTTAGGTACCAAGAGACCCAGTACTTC. Translating gives CASSVGLAGVRYQETQYF. The chain carries TRBV9 and TRBJ2-5, with 12 positions matching TRBD2. The CDR3 covers 18 residues. CDR1 and CDR2 from the germline V gene are SGDLS and YYNGEE. The J segment lost 0 bases and the V segment lost 0 bases, leaving 6 bases of the junction unmatched.

J is TRBJ2-1 and V is TRBV6-5; no firm D call. Trimming took off 5 bases at V and 0 bases at J, with 11 bases between the two ends. Germline loops: CDR1 MNHEY, CDR2 SVGAGI. The CDR3 consists of 15 residues. The DNA of the CDR3 is TGTGCCAGCAGTAAACTTAAGAGCTCCTACAATGAGCAGTTCTTC. Translating it yields CASSKLKSSYNEQFF.

This chain uses TRBV15 with TRBJ1-2; D remains ambiguous. This CDR3 has 15 amino acids. The V and J ends lost 0 bases and 4 bases respectively, with 12 bases between them. The V gene's germline CDR1 is LNHNV and CDR2 YYDKDF (reference sequence). Here the CDR3 DNA reads TGTGCCACCAGCAGAGATGACTCCCCGGGCTATGGCTACACCTTC. It yields the protein CATSRDDSPGYGYTF.

This clone appeared a single time. The CDR3 region has the DNA TGCGCCAGCAGTGATGGTCCCGGAAAACTGTTTTTT. It codes for CASSDGPGKLFF. The V and J genes are TRBV10-1 and TRBJ1-4; D is unresolved. The germline CDR1 and CDR2 sequences are WNHNN and SYGVQD (reference sequence). The CDR3 is 12 residues long. Trimming pared 3 bases from V and 10 bases from J, leaving 9 bases between.

V gene TRBV3-1 (or the pseudogene TRBV3-2) combines with J gene TRBJ1-5, with D unclear. Trimming left V 1 base short and J 5 bases short, with 18 bases between. The CDR3 runs 17 residues. Per germline, CDR1 LGHDT and CDR2 YNNKEL (reference sequence). The CDR3 nucleotides read TGTGCCAGCAGCCAAGCCAGCCCGCCGGGGTCAGATCAGCCCCAGCATTTT. Translating it yields CASSQASPPGSDQPQHF.

This clone appeared a few times. The J gene is TRBJ2-7, the V gene TRBV18; 8 nucleotides line up with TRBD2. V dropped 2 bases and J dropped 4; count of bases not matched to a gene: 4. CDR1 is KGHSH, CDR2 LQKENI, per germline. This CDR3 comprises 14 residues. CDR3 sequence reads: CASSPTSGMYEQYF. CDR3 nucleotide sequence: TGTGCCAGCTCACCAACTAGCGGAATGTACGAGCAGTACTTC.

V and J are TRBV4-1 and TRBJ2-2; 8 bases align to TRBD1. CDR3 length: 18 amino acids. V lost 4 bases to trimming and J lost 1 base; unmatched junction nucleotides: 11. CDR1 is MGHRA and CDR2 is YSYEKL in the germline V gene. The CDR3 loop reads CASSPRGPGQENTGELFF. CDR3 DNA: TGCGCCAGCAGCCCCCGGGGCCCGGGACAGGAGAACACCGGGGAGCTGTTTTTT.

This clone is a singleton in its sample. J is TRBJ2-1 and V is TRBV7-9; TRBD2 matches 10 bases. V lost 3 bases to trimming and J lost 2 bases; unmatched junction nucleotides: 10. This CDR3 contains 18 residues. Germline values: CDR1 SEHNR, CDR2 FQNEAQ (reference sequence). This CDR3 reads CASSLEISGGTTYNEQFF. The CDR3 DNA sequence: TGTGCCAGCAGCTTGGAAATTAGCGGGGGGACTACCTACAATGAGCAGTTCTTC.

The V and J genes are TRBV19 and TRBJ2-7, with D hard to call. The CDR3 runs 12 residues. Germline CDR1 LNHDA, CDR2 SQIVND (reference sequence). Between the trimmed V and J ends, which lost 6 bases and 3 bases, there was a span of 9 bases. CDR3 sequence reads: CASSLDCYEQYV. In DNA form, the CDR3 reads TGTGCCAGTAGCCTCGACTGCTACGAGCAGTACGTC.

This rearrangement joins TRBV6-2 or TRBV6-3 to TRBJ2-2; D may be TRBD2 (5 bases). The germline V and J ends were trimmed by 5 bases and 5 bases, with 12 bases remaining between them. The CDR3 length is 14 residues. Germline V gene lookup returns CDR1 MNHEY and CDR2 SVGEGT. The CDR3 coding sequence is TGTGCCAGCAGTCCCACCCGGGGAACCGGGGAGCTGTTTTTT. Translating gives CASSPTRGTGELFF.

The chain recombines TRBV2 with TRBJ2-1, with 11 bases lining up with TRBD2. CDR3 size: 17 residues. Germline assignment: CDR1 SNHLY and CDR2 FYNNEI. J lost 12 bases, V lost 0 bases, and 13 bases had no gene match. The chain's CDR3 is CASSEATGTSGLHSQFF. The CDR3 bases are TGTGCCAGCAGTGAAGCGACCGGGACTAGCGGATTACATTCGCAGTTCTTC. Using reference TRBV2 and TRBJ2-1 for the parts outside the CDR3, the full variable domain is EPEVTQTPSHQVTQMGQEVILRCVPISNHLYFYWYRQILGQKVEFLVSFYNNEISEKSEIFDDQFSVERPDGSNFTLKIRSTKLEDSAMYFCASSEATGTSGLHSQFFGPGTRLTVL.

The genes are TRBV5-6 and TRBJ2-7, with no clear D. The CDR3 covers 19 residues. The V and J ends lost 5 bases and 0 bases respectively, with 27 bases between them. Per germline, CDR1 SGHDT and CDR2 YYEEEE. CDR3 residues: CASRPPLVASYFYSYEQYF. The CDR3 DNA reads TGTGCCAGCAGACCACCTCTAGTTGCCTCATACTTCTACTCCTACGAGCAGTACTTC.